This paragraph reports one T cell receptor beta chain. This entry comes from a study of PD-L1 blockade in urothelial cancer. Study details: Among blood samples, the median T cell count was some 140,000.

Germline assignment: CDR1 SGHRS and CDR2 YFSETQ. Losses at the gene ends were 2 bases for V and 6 bases for J; bases not matched to a gene: 4. This CDR3 is 16 amino acids long. The assay was immunoSEQ multiplex PCR, and TCRdb's table has in-frame clones only and misses some. This table holds roughly 38,000 clones, over 75% found once. Per-patient samples, pretreatment and on-treatment, numbered 1 to 8. J is TRBJ2-5 and V is TRBV5-1; 16 positions match TRBD2. The source is a man aged 70 or older with urothelial cancer. The sequences come from PBMCs, collected around atezolizumab (anti-PD-L1) treatment. The CDR3 protein is CASSLGTSGRAQTQYF. CDR3 nucleotide sequence: TGCGCCAGCAGCTTAGGGACTAGCGGGAGGGCCCAGACCCAGTACTTC.